This entry lists 20 T cell receptor gamma chains sequenced from one sample in a study of gamma-delta T cells after stem cell transplantation. TCRdb re-processed the RT-PCR reads using CATT. The sample holds over 2,500 gamma-chain clones; more than 15% are singletons and the top ten take 3.4%. Material: gamma-delta T cells. The origin of the receptors is a human donor. It is not recorded whose cells these are; they may come from a transplant donor.

This clone qualifies as large. V and J are TRGV8 and TRGJP2. With V trimmed by 4 bases and J by 4 bases, 3 bases remained unmatched. The germline V gene encodes CDR1 VENAVY and CDR2 YDSYNSRV. The CDR3 has 13 amino acids. Here the CDR3 reads CATWEDSDWIKTF. DNA for the CDR3: TGTGCCACCTGGGAAGATAGTGATTGGATCAAGACGTTT.

This clone turned up a few times. The same CDR3 is also encoded by other DNA sequences in this sample. This chain connects TRGV2 to TRGJ1 or TRGJ2. The CDR3 contains 13 residues. V was clipped by 2 bases and J by 1 base; unmatched bases: 2. Germline V gene data show CDR1 as EGSNGY and CDR2 as YDSYNSKV. In DNA, the CDR3 is TGTGCCACCTGGGACGCCAATTATTATAAGAAACTCTTT. Translating gives CATWDANYYKKLF.

The genes are TRGV2 and TRGJ1 or TRGJ2. CDR1 and CDR2 from the germline V gene are EGSNGY and YDSYNSKV. V was clipped by 0 bases and J by 4 bases; unmatched bases: 15. This CDR3 has 17 amino acids. The CDR3 coding sequence is TGTGCCACCTGGGACGGGCCTGAGCGCGGTGAGTATTATAAGAAACTCTTT. It translates to CATWDGPERGEYYKKLF.

This clone was found a few times. V gene TRGV4 combines with J gene TRGJ1 or TRGJ2. V was pared by 0 bases and J by 0 bases, with 5 bases of the junction left unmatched. This CDR3 comprises 15 residues. Germline V gene data show CDR1 as EGSTGY and CDR2 as YDSYTSSV. CDR3 sequence reads: CATWDGRGNYYKKLF. The CDR3 bases are TGTGCCACCTGGGATGGGCGGGGGAATTATTATAAGAAACTCTTT.

With regard to this clone: The same CDR3 can be traced to other DNA sequences in this sample. The rearrangement joins TRGV3 to TRGJ1 or TRGJ2. This CDR3 region has 14 residues. Losses at the gene ends were 0 bases for V and 3 bases for J; bases not matched to a gene: 5. Germline V lookup: CDR1 VTNTFY, CDR2 YDVSTARD (reference sequence). Written as DNA, the CDR3 is TGTGCCACCTGGGACAGGCCGTTTTATTATAAGAAACTCTTT. This sequence encodes CATWDRPFYYKKLF.

The chain carries TRGV2 and TRGJ1 or TRGJ2. The length of the CDR3 is 16 residues. Unmatched junction bases numbered 10, after V lost 0 bases and J lost 2 bases. CDR1 is EGSNGY and CDR2 is YDSYNSKV in the germline V gene. CDR3 in DNA: TGTGCCACCTGGGACGGGCGGGGAGTACATTATTATAAGAAACTCTTT. It specifies CATWDGRGVHYYKKLF.

This chain joins TRGV9 and TRGJP. Germline V lookup: CDR1 GITISATS, CDR2 ISYDGTV (reference sequence). This CDR3 has 14 residues. The J segment lost 5 bases and the V segment lost 6 bases, leaving 1 base of the junction unmatched. CDR3 in DNA: TGTGCCTTGTGGAAAGAGTTGGGCAAAAAAATCAAGGTATTT. It codes for CALWKELGKKIKVF.

This clone was observed a handful of times. V and J are TRGV2 and TRGJ1 or TRGJ2. This CDR3 has 18 amino acids. Germline trimming cut 0 bases from V and 4 bases from J; bases unmatched to any gene: 18. Germline CDR1 is EGSNGY and CDR2 is YDSYNSKV. The CDR3 spells CATWDGLTDHVEYYKKLF. The CDR3 DNA follows: TGTGCCACCTGGGACGGGCTAACGGACCACGTAGAATATTATAAGAAACTCTTT.

A remark on this clone: This may come from a read error, since a much larger clone is one base off. The identical CDR3 is also encoded by other nucleotide sequences in the sample. The CDR3 sequence is CATWDRLYYKKLF. In nucleotides, the CDR3 is TGTGCCACCTGGGACAGACTTTATTATAAGAAGCTCTTT. The chain combines TRGV3 with TRGJ1 or TRGJ2. The CDR3 runs 13 residues. Germline lookup yields CDR1 VTNTFY and CDR2 YDVSTARD (reference sequence).

This clone has a handful of counts. The genes are TRGV4 and TRGJ1 or TRGJ2. The CDR3 has 13 amino acids. Per germline, CDR1 EGSTGY and CDR2 YDSYTSSV. V lost 0 bases, J lost 6 bases, and 5 bases stayed unmatched. The CDR3 DNA sequence: TGTGCCACCTGGGATGGGCTGTGTTATAAGAAACTCTTT. Its protein product is CATWDGLCYKKLF.

This clone appeared a few times. The genes are TRGV2 and TRGJP2. Trimming took 1 base from V and 3 from J; bases not matched to a gene: 8. This CDR3 contains 16 residues. The germline gives CDR1 EGSNGY, CDR2 YDSYNSKV. CDR3 DNA: TGTGCCACCTGGGACGGACGAGGGGGTAGTGATTGGATCAAGACGTTT. Its protein product is CATWDGRGGSDWIKTF.

This rearrangement joins TRGV9 to TRGJ1 or TRGJ2. The germline V gene encodes CDR1 GITISATS and CDR2 ISYDGTV (reference sequence). V gave up 3 bases and J gave up 2 bases; unmatched junction bases: 4. CDR3 length equals 13 residues. The CDR3 spells CALWEPYYYKKLF. The DNA of the CDR3 is TGTGCCTTGTGGGAGCCCTATTATTATAAGAAACTCTTT.

The rearrangement uses TRGV4 and TRGJ1 or TRGJ2. Germline V gene data show CDR1 as EGSTGY and CDR2 as YDSYTSSV. With 0 bases clipped from V and 5 bases from J, the junction kept 7 bases outside the gene matches. This CDR3 has 14 residues. The CDR3 sequence: CATWDGLFDYKKLF. The CDR3, as DNA: TGTGCCACCTGGGATGGGCTATTTGATTATAAGAAACTCTTT.

This clone was observed a handful of times. V usage is TRGV9 and J usage is TRGJP. The germline CDR1 and CDR2 sequences are GITISATS and ISYDGTV (reference sequence). V shed 0 bases and J 6 bases; nucleotides not matched to a gene: 11. The CDR3 is 19 amino acids. DNA for the CDR3: TGTGCCTTGTGGGAGGTGCATCCCGAGGGAGAGTTGGGCAAAAAAATCAAGGTATTT. It translates to CALWEVHPEGELGKKIKVF.

Details on this clone: This could be a read error, since a much larger clone is one nucleotide away. Different DNA sequences within this sample yield the same CDR3. V usage is TRGV2 and J usage is TRGJ1 or TRGJ2. V lost 3 bases, J lost 0 bases, and 2 bases stayed unmatched. The CDR3 contains 13 residues. Germline values: CDR1 EGSNGY, CDR2 YDSYNSKV. The CDR3 DNA reads TGTGCCACCTGGGACCGGAATTATTATAAGAAACTCTTT. Translation: CATWDRNYYKKLF.

The genes are TRGV3 and TRGJ1 or TRGJ2. V was clipped by 5 bases and J by 10 bases; unmatched bases: 8. The CDR3 sequence is 11 residues long. Germline V gene lookup returns CDR1 VTNTFY and CDR2 YDVSTARD (reference sequence). The CDR3 region has the DNA TGTGCCACCTGGGCACCCTCGAAGAAACTCTTT. Protein sequence: CATWAPSKKLF.

Remarks on this clone: The sample contains more than one DNA sequence encoding this CDR3. The chain links TRGV2 to TRGJ1 or TRGJ2. J lost 3 bases, V lost 0 bases, and 5 bases had no gene match. Germline V gene sequence: CDR1 EGSNGY, CDR2 YDSYNSKV. The CDR3 is 14 amino acids. This chain's CDR3 is CATWDGPSYYKKLF. In DNA form, the CDR3 reads TGTGCCACCTGGGACGGGCCATCTTATTATAAGAAACTCTTT.

As regards this clone: The junction does not match germline at one end; this may be a read error. The identical CDR3 is also encoded by other nucleotide sequences in the sample. The rearrangement links TRGV8 to TRGJ1 or TRGJ2. This CDR3 region has 13 residues. Germline assignment: CDR1 VENAVY and CDR2 YDSYNSRV. The CDR3 DNA reads as TGCGCCACCTGGGACCTGAATTATTATAAGAAACTCTTT. It is translated as CATWDLNYYKKLF.

Comments on this clone: Compared with germline, one end of the junction differs, possibly owing to a read error. The V and J genes are TRGV2 and TRGJ1 or TRGJ2. The CDR3 spans 14 residues. Germline lookup yields CDR1 EGSNGY and CDR2 YDSYNSKV. The chain's CDR3 is CATWDGPLHYKKLF. The CDR3 DNA follows: TGTGCCACCTGGGACGGGCCCTTGCATTATAAGAAGCTCTTT.

This clone was found a few times. This chain links TRGV4 with TRGJ1 or TRGJ2. The germline V gene has CDR1 EGSTGY and CDR2 YDSYTSSV. The CDR3 consists of 14 residues. V trimming: 3 bases; J trimming: 5 bases; junction bases outside the gene matches: 10. The CDR3 loop reads CATWDIAGNYKKLF. Here the CDR3 DNA reads TGTGCCACCTGGGATATAGCGGGGAATTATAAGAAACTCTTT.